This T cell receptor (beta chain) was recovered during a study of cytomegalovirus exposure and HLA in healthy donors. The V and J ends lost 3 bases and 3 bases, in that order; junction bases with no gene match: 6. Germline-derived CDR1 and CDR2 are ENHRY and SYGVKD. The CDR3 loop spans 15 amino acids. PCR primers comprised 60 Vbeta and 13 Jbeta primers. Here immunoSEQ multiplex PCR was the method, and the copy in TCRdb shows in-frame clones only, minus some. This sample has roughly 99,000 clones, with more than 75% found just once. This TCR was sampled from a man in his thirties or forties in good health and CMV-seropositive. The sequenced sample was PBMCs. J is TRBJ2-5 and V is TRBV10-3, with TRBD2 matching over 8 bases. The CDR3: CAISDSGLGEETQYF. CDR3 bases: TGTGCCATCAGTGATTCGGGACTAGGGGAAGAGACCCAGTACTTC.